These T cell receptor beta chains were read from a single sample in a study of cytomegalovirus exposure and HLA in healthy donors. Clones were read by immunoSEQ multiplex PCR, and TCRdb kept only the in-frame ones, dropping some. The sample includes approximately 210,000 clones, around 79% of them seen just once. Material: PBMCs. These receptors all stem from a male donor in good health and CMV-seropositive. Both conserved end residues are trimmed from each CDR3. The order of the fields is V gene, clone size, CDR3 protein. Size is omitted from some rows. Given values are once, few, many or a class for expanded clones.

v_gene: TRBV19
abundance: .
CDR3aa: ASSMGGYSPLH

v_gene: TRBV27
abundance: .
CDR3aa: ASSSGLDYEQY

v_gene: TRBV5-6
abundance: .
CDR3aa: ASSSLGQGINIQY

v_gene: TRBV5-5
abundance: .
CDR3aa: ASSAPGTYSNQPQH

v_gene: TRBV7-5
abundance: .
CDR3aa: VRSVGTEKAYEQY

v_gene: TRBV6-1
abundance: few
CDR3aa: ASSVDRARREQY

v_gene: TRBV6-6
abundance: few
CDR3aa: ASSYSRGGNTEAF

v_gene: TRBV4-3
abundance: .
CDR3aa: ASSQGGVGEKLF

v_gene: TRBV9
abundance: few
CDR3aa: ASSVALWEGGVNEQF

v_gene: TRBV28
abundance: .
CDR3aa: ASSSGTVNTEAF

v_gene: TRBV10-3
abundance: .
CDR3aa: AIRGTSGDYNEQF

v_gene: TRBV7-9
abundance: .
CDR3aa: SSSLAAGFEQY

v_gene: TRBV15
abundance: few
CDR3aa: ATSRQKTGVEGEQY

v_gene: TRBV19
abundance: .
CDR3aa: ASRPHAEASYEQY

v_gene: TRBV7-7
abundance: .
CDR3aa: ASSLDTTGANVLT

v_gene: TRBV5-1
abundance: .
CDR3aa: ASSSGTGAIQETQY

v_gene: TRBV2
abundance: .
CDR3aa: ASSVRQAGSNQPQH

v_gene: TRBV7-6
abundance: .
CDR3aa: ASSLAGRGGSEAF

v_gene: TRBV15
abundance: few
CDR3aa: ATSRDRTGIYEQY

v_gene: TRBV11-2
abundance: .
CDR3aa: ASSLGGQNNQPQH

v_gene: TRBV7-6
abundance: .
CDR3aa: ASSVRGYTEAF

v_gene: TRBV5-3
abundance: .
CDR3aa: ARSLETSDLTDTQY

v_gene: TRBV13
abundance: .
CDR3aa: ASSFLGLSYEQY

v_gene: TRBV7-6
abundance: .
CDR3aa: ASSSAGNTGELF

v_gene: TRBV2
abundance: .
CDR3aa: ATGVDRGSYNEQF

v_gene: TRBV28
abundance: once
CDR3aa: ASSFSPGQGYNEQF

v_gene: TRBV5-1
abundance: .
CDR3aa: ASSLARGLSSYEQY

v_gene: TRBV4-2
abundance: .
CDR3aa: ASSQEGQGANYGYT

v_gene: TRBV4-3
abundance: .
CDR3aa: ASSQDRGHYEQY

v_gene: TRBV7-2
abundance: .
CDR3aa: ASSLRGTSGELF

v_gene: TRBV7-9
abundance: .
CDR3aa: ASSSITDTQY

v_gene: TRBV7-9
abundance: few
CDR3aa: ASSPIYEQY

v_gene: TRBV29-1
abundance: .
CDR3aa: SVETGTNYGYT

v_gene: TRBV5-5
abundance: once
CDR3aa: ASSLRTEAF

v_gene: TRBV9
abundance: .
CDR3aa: ASSMQGATDTQY

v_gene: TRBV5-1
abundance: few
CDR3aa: ASSLERVASNSPLH

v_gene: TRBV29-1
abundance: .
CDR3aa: SVKGSPGQGLDQPQH

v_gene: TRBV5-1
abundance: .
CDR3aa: ASRERGDTDTQY

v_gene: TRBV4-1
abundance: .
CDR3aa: ASSQRLGQHNQPQH

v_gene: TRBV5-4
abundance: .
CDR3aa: ASSLDREGSAF

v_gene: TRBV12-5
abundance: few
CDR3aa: ASGGVGGHTGELF

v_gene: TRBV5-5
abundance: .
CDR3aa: ASRMTGIVDSPLH

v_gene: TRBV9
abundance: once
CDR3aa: ASSVGTTSYNEQF

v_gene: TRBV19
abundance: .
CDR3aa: ASSSGTGIPGELF

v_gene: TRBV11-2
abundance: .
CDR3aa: ASSPQGGAYEQY

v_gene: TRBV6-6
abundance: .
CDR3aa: ASSSKTGGTEAF

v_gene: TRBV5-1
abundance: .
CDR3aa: ASTPGGTQETQY

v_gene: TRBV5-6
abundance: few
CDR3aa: ASSLAQGTQETQY

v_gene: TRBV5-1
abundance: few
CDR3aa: ASSITSGRFLGNEQF

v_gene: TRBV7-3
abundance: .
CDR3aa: ASSLRQGGNQPQH

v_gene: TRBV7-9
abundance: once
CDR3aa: ASTPPGGSSTVYGYT

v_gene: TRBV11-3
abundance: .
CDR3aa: ASSPPGLAGGNEQF

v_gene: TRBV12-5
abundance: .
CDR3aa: ASALLLSGIDDEQF

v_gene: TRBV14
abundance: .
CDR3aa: ASSPETQY

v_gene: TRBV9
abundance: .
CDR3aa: ASSVGTGGGGELF